The clone carrying this TCR beta chain occurred a few times. The target antigen is unknown. This entry belongs to a study of beta chain features in type 1 diabetes. Study-level points and caveats: TCRB CDR3 length was moderately but significantly reduced in all four CD4+ subsets of Type 1 diabetes patients.

This CDR3 is 17 amino acids long. Germline V lookup: CDR1 ENHRY, CDR2 SYGVKD. The V end was cut by 3 bases, the J end by 0 bases, with 15 bases between. Investigators reverse transcribed all isolated RNA, so they sequenced expressed TCRB transcripts. Data came from immunoSEQ multiplex PCR; TCRdb stores just in-frame clones and leaves some out. This sample yields hundreds of thousands of clones, of which about 14% are seen a single time; 0.035% to 0.045% belongs to the top ten. This TCR came from a young man with type 1 diabetes. The chain couples TRBV10-3 to TRBJ2-4, with D hard to call. Material for sequencing was naive CD4+ T cells from blood. CDR3 nucleotides: TGTGCCATCAGTGAATTTCTGGCAGATATAGCCAAAAACATTCAGTACTTC. Its protein product is CAISEFLADIAKNIQYF.